These 26 T cell receptor beta chains came from one sample sequenced in a study of response to subunit inactivated influenza vaccine. Each CDR3 protein gets one entry after TCRdb re-called the RT-PCR reads with MiXCR. The sample consists of 500,000 to 600,000 distinct CDR3 sequences, 13% of them appearing once. The material was PBMCs from blood, obtained roughly 45 days after vaccination. Every receptor here comes from a man aged 50 to 60 who received an inactivated influenza vaccine.

This clonotype was seen only a few times. The rearrangement links TRBV20-1 to TRBJ2-3, with a possible D match to TRBD1 (5 bases). The CDR3 runs to 16 residues. The ends were cut back, 5 bases at V and 0 bases at J, with 18 bases in the middle. Germline V gene data show CDR1 as DFQATT and CDR2 as SNEGSKA (reference sequence). CDR3 in amino acids: CSASSFKDTSTDTQYF. The CDR3 nucleotides are TGCAGTGCTTCGTCGTTCAAGGACACTAGCACAGATACGCAGTATTTT.

As for this clonotype: One junction end does not reproduce the germline sequence, and a read error may be involved. This chain uses TRBV5-1 with TRBJ2-7; D not certain. This CDR3 is built from 13 residues. Germline V gives CDR1 SGHRS, CDR2 YFSETQ. CDR3 coding DNA: TGTGCCAGCAGCTTAGGGCTAACCTACGAGCAGTACTTC. Its translation: CASSLGLTYEQYF.

The gene calls are TRBV6-1 and TRBJ2-1; 11 bases align to TRBD2. This CDR3 contains 15 residues. With 6 bases clipped from V and 9 bases from J, the junction kept 10 bases outside the gene matches. The V gene's germline CDR1 is MNHNS and CDR2 SASEGT. The CDR3 coding sequence is TGTGCCAGCAGACGGGGACTAGCGGTACCGGGTGAGCAGTTCTTC. Protein sequence: CASRRGLAVPGEQFF.

The chain links TRBV9 to TRBJ2-1; the match to TRBD2 covers 7 bases. The CDR3 consists of 17 residues. The ends lost 4 bases at V and 0 bases at J; junction bases unmatched: 10. Germline loops: CDR1 SGDLS, CDR2 YYNGEE. CDR3 loop: CASSTPGSGRSYNEQFF. The CDR3 nucleotides are TGTGCCAGCAGCACGCCCGGTAGCGGGCGCTCCTACAATGAGCAGTTCTTC.

This clonotype was observed a handful of times. The rearrangement links TRBV5-6 to TRBJ1-1, with D possibly matching TRBD1 (5 bases). The germline CDR1 and CDR2 sequences are SGHDT and YYEEEE. This CDR3 comprises 14 residues. Trimming shortened V by 2 bases and J by 2 bases, and 10 bases separated the two germline ends. CDR3 loop: CASSFTDINTEAFF. The CDR3 DNA sequence: TGTGCCAGCAGCTTCACGGACATTAACACTGAAGCTTTCTTT.

This clonotype was detected ten times or more. This chain links TRBV20-1 with TRBJ2-3, with 10 bases lining up with TRBD1. This CDR3 contains 14 residues. The germline V gene has CDR1 DFQATT and CDR2 SNEGSKA (reference sequence). V trimming: 3 bases; J trimming: 5 bases; junction bases outside the gene matches: 5. CDR3 amino acids: CSARSDRGLDTQYF. For the CDR3, the DNA is TGCAGTGCTAGGTCGGACAGGGGGTTAGATACGCAGTATTTT.

This clonotype was recorded many times. The chain has TRBV12-3 or TRBV12-4 and TRBJ2-3, with D possibly called TRBD1 or TRBD2 (5 bases each). V was clipped by 3 bases and J by 1 base, with 14 bases between them. The CDR3 spans 16 residues. As DNA, the CDR3 is TGTGCCAGCAGTTTCGTTTTGGGGACCGGCACAGATACGCAGTATTTT. This sequence encodes CASSFVLGTGTDTQYF.

The J gene is TRBJ2-7, the V gene TRBV14, with 7 bases identical to TRBD1. Germline V lookup: CDR1 SGHDN, CDR2 FVKESK. J was trimmed by 3 bases and V by 3 bases; bases with no gene match: 8. CDR3 length: 15 residues. The DNA of the CDR3 is TGTGCCAGCAGCCAGGAAGACAGGGTCCACTACGAGCAGTACTTC. Translating it yields CASSQEDRVHYEQYF.

This clonotype was counted only a few times. The chain joins TRBV20-1 to TRBJ2-3; 8 nucleotides align to TRBD2. Per germline, CDR1 DFQATT and CDR2 SNEGSKA (reference sequence). Losses at the gene ends were 3 bases for V and 0 bases for J; bases not matched to a gene: 8. This CDR3 is 16 amino acids long. CDR3 DNA: TGCAGTGCTAGCCAAGAGGTAGCGGGAAGCACAGATACGCAGTATTTT. As protein: CSASQEVAGSTDTQYF.

This clonotype appeared many times. The chain recombines TRBV4-2 with TRBJ2-5, with 9 bases that match TRBD2. J was trimmed by 5 bases and V by 1 base; bases with no gene match: 5. Germline V lookup: CDR1 LGHNA, CDR2 YNFKEQ. This CDR3 has 15 amino acids. CDR3 residues: CASSQGSSGEETQYF. Here the CDR3 DNA reads TGTGCCAGCAGCCAAGGTTCTAGCGGGGAGGAGACCCAGTACTTC.

This clonotype was detected only a few times. V gene TRBV5-1 combines with J gene TRBJ2-1; 12 positions match TRBD2. With V trimmed by 0 bases and J by 0 bases, 7 bases remained unmatched. Germline V gives CDR1 SGHRS, CDR2 YFSETQ. The CDR3 sequence is 19 residues long. CDR3 residues: CASSLGLAGGLRSYNEQFF. Here the CDR3 DNA reads TGCGCCAGCAGCTTGGGTCTAGCGGGGGGGCTTCGCTCCTACAATGAGCAGTTCTTC.

This clonotype has a count of ten or more. J is TRBJ2-5 and V is TRBV4-1, with a weak D call TRBD1 (7 bases). The CDR3 runs 14 residues. The V and J ends lost 3 bases and 1 base respectively, with 9 bases between them. The germline V gene has CDR1 MGHRA and CDR2 YSYEKL. CDR3 amino acids: CASSQEGAQETQYF. The DNA for the CDR3 is TGCGCCAGCAGCCAGGAGGGGGCCCAAGAGACCCAGTACTTC.

This clonotype has a handful of counts. The rearrangement uses TRBV28 and TRBJ1-6; 8 nucleotides line up with TRBD1. Germline V lookup: CDR1 MDHEN, CDR2 SYDVKM. The CDR3 spans 18 residues. V lost 1 base to trimming and J lost 10 bases; unmatched junction nucleotides: 15. The CDR3 loop reads CASSLSLFDRGKGSPLHF. CDR3 nucleotide sequence: TGTGCCAGCAGTTTATCCCTATTCGACAGGGGAAAGGGGTCACCCCTCCACTTT. The complete variable domain, with remaining parts taken from reference TRBV28 and TRBJ1-6, reads DVKVTQSSRYLVKRTGEKVFLECVQDMDHENMFWYRQDPGLGLRLIYFSYDVKMKEKGDIPEGYSVSREKKERFSLILESASTNQTSMYLCASSLSLFDRGKGSPLHFGNGTRLTVT.

The J gene is TRBJ1-2, the V gene TRBV6-1, with 11 bases aligning to TRBD1. This CDR3 region has 15 residues. Germline CDR1 reads MNHNS; CDR2 reads SASEGT. With V trimmed by 7 bases and J by 8 bases, 12 bases remained unmatched. CDR3 DNA sequence: TGTGCCAGCACTCCTCGGACAGGGGGCGTTGTCGGCTACACCTTC. It yields the protein CASTPRTGGVVGYTF.

This clonotype was found a few times. V is TRBV20-1 and J is TRBJ2-5; 8 bases agree with TRBD1. CDR1 DFQATT and CDR2 SNEGSKA come from the germline V gene (reference sequence). V was clipped by 2 bases and J by 2 bases; unmatched bases: 10. The CDR3 covers 16 residues. The CDR3 protein is CSARPQQGAVQETQYF. The CDR3 region has the DNA TGCAGTGCTAGACCTCAGCAGGGGGCGGTACAAGAGACCCAGTACTTC.

This clonotype was seen more than once but under ten times. The rearrangement links TRBV9 to TRBJ2-5; TRBD2 matches at 10 bases. The CDR3 has 15 amino acids. J was trimmed by 4 bases and V by 3 bases; bases with no gene match: 6. Germline V gene lookup returns CDR1 SGDLS and CDR2 YYNGEE. CDR3 DNA sequence: TGTGCCAGCAGCGGATCGGGACTAGCGAGAGAGACCCAGTACTTC. Protein product: CASSGSGLARETQYF.

This clonotype was found a few times. V usage is TRBV7-2 and J usage is TRBJ2-5, with D perhaps given as TRBD1 or TRBD2 (5 bases each). V lost 5 bases and J lost 1, with 14 bases in between. Germline values: CDR1 SGHTA, CDR2 FQGNSA. This CDR3 is 15 amino acids long. The CDR3 spells CASSPGPLAQETQYF. The CDR3 DNA reads TGTGCCAGCAGCCCGGGGCCCTTGGCCCAAGAGACCCAGTACTTC. Full variable domain (remainder filled in from reference TRBV7-2 and TRBJ2-5): GAGVSQSPSNKVTEKGKDVELRCDPISGHTALYWYRQSLGQGLEFLIYFQGNSAPDKSGLPSDRFSAERTGGSVSTLTIQRTQQEDSAVYLCASSPGPLAQETQYFGPGTRLLVL.

This clonotype showed up many times. This chain links TRBV12-3 or TRBV12-4 with TRBJ1-6; TRBD1 matches at 10 bases. The CDR3 totals 14 residues. Trimming removed 5 bases from V and 9 bases from J; junction bases left unmatched: 4. CDR3 bases: TGTGCCAGCAGTGCCCGGGACAGGGGTTCACCCCTCCACTTT. Its protein product is CASSARDRGSPLHF.

This clonotype occurred a few times. This rearrangement joins TRBV11-2 to TRBJ2-3; D call uncertain. Trimming stripped 3 bases from V and 2 bases from J, with 15 bases between. CDR1 SGHAT and CDR2 FQNNGV come from the germline V gene. The CDR3 length is 16 residues. CDR3 in DNA: TGTGCCAGCAGCTTCTCGGATAGGGCGTACACAGATACGCAGTATTTT. As protein: CASSFSDRAYTDTQYF.

V is TRBV3-1 and J is TRBJ1-1; D may be TRBD1 (5 bases). V gave up 8 bases and J gave up 2 bases, with 15 bases separating them. This CDR3 has 14 residues. Germline CDR1 is LGHDT and CDR2 is YNNKEL (reference sequence). CDR3 coding DNA: TGTGCCAGCGGGAACCTCGGACAAAACACTGAAGCTTTCTTT. Protein product: CASGNLGQNTEAFF.

This clonotype was counted between two and nine times. The rearrangement joins TRBV9 to TRBJ2-2; 7 positions agree with TRBD1. J gave up 5 bases and V 5 bases, and 12 bases lay outside the gene matches. The CDR3 has 16 residues. Germline V gene data show CDR1 as SGDLS and CDR2 as YYNGEE. CDR3 sequence reads: CASSKTGAWGTGELFF. In nucleotides, the CDR3 is TGTGCCAGCAGTAAAACAGGGGCGTGGGGGACCGGGGAGCTGTTTTTT.

The chain employs TRBV10-3 and TRBJ1-2; possible D gene TRBD1, 5 bases. V lost 2 bases and J lost 8, with 12 bases in between. Germline CDR1 ENHRY, CDR2 SYGVKD. The CDR3 consists of 13 residues. CDR3 loop: CAISEGPTGGYTF. CDR3 DNA sequence: TGTGCCATCAGTGAGGGTCCTACAGGCGGCTACACCTTC.

Many counts were recorded for this clonotype. The chain combines TRBV10-3 with TRBJ2-1; weak D call: TRBD2 (6 bases). The CDR3 contains 16 residues. CDR1 and CDR2 from the germline V gene are ENHRY and SYGVKD. The V end lost 0 bases, the J end lost 3 bases, and 12 bases lay between the germline ends. CDR3 sequence: CAISESLEGHYNEQFF. The CDR3 DNA reads as TGTGCCATCAGTGAGTCGTTGGAGGGCCACTACAATGAGCAGTTCTTC.

V and J are TRBV28 and TRBJ1-5; D is uncertain. The CDR3 has 16 amino acids. Germline V CDR1 and CDR2: MDHEN, SYDVKM. V lost 2 bases and J 0 bases, leaving 11 bases between the germline ends. Here the CDR3 DNA reads TGTGCCAGCAGTTTAATGGCCAGATATAGCAATCAGCCCCAGCATTTT. Amino acids: CASSLMARYSNQPQHF.

As for this clonotype: The junction and the germline gene differ at one end; a read error may be behind it. The rearrangement links TRBV7-7 to TRBJ2-5, with D maybe TRBD2 (6 bases). Germline V gives CDR1 SSHAT, CDR2 FNYEAQ (reference sequence). The CDR3 runs to 15 residues. The DNA of the CDR3 is TGTGCTAGCAGCCAAGAGCAGGGACTGATGGCGACCCAGTACTTC. Translation: CASSQEQGLMATQYF.

This clonotype was seen more than once but under ten times. This chain connects TRBV5-1 to TRBJ2-3; unclear D gene. CDR3 size: 16 residues. V lost 4 bases, J lost 1 base, and 16 bases lay in between. Germline CDR1 is SGHRS and CDR2 is YFSETQ. CDR3 protein: CASSQGTAKGTDTQYF. DNA for the CDR3: TGCGCCAGCAGCCAAGGCACAGCGAAAGGCACAGATACGCAGTATTTT.